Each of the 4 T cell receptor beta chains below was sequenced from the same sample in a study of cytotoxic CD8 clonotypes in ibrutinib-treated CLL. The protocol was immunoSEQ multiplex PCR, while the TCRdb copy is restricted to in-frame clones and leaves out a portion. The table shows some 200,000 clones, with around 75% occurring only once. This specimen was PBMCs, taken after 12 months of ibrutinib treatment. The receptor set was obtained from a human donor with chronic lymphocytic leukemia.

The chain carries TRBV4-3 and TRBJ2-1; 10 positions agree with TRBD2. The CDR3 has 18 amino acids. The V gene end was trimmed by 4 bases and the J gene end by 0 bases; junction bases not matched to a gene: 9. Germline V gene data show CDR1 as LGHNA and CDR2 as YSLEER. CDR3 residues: CASSPLAGGLSSYNEQFF. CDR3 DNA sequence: TGCGCCAGCAGCCCATTAGCGGGAGGTCTATCCTCCTACAATGAGCAGTTCTTC.

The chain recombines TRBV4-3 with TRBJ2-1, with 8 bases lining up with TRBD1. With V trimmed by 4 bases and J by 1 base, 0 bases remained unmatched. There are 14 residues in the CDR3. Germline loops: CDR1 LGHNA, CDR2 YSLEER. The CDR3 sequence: CASSRQGSYNEQFF. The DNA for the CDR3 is TGCGCCAGCAGCCGACAGGGGTCCTACAATGAGCAGTTCTTC.

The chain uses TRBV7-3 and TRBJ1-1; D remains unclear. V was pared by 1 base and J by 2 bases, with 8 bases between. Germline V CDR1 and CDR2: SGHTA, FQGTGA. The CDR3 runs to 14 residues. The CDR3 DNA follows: TGTGCCAGCAGCTTAAGCAACACTAACACTGAAGCTTTCTTT. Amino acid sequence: CASSLSNTNTEAFF.

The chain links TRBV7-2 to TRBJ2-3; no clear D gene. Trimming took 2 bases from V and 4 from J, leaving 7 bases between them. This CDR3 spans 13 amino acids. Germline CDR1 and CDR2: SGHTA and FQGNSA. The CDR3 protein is CASSLRWADTQYF. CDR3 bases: TGTGCCAGCAGCTTAAGGTGGGCAGATACGCAGTATTTT.